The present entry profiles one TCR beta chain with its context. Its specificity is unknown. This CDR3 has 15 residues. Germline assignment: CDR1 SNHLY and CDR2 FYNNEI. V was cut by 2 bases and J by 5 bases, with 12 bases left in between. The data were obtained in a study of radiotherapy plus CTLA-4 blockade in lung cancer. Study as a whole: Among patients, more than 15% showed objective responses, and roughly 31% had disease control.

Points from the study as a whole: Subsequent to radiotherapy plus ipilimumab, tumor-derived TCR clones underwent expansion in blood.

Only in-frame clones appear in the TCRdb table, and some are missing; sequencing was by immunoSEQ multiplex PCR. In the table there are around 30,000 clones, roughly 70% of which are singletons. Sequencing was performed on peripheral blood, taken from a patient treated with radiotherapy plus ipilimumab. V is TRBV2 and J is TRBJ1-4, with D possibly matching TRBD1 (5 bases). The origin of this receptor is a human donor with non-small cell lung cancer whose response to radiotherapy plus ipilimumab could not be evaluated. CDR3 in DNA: TGTGCCAGCAGTGAACTTACGGGGGGAAATGAAAAACTGTTTTTT. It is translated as CASSELTGGNEKLFF.